This record concerns one T cell receptor beta chain sequence. This clone showed up just a few times. The specificity of this receptor is unknown. No quality values exist for individual bases; no much larger clone is one base distant. The sample originates from a study of cytotoxic CD8 clonotypes in ibrutinib-treated CLL (dated by TCRdb to about 2021). Regarding the research as a whole: The cohort was composed of ten to eleven relapsed/refractory and about 15 treatment-naive patients; IGHV unmutated status was identified in 17 patients. Responses were partial in roughly 24 patients and complete in 2; after median about 5.5 years follow-up, some 15 stayed in remission and approximately twelve progressed. Response samples were obtained after a median of approximately twelve months of treatment, with a range of roughly 6 to 40 months. Samples averaged roughly 280,000 productive templates and tens of thousands of productive rearrangements. Of the 90 or so participants in the trial, approximately 25 had longitudinal samples available. Cryopreserved peripheral blood mononuclear cells were collected at three points: before therapy, at response, and at either sustained remission or disease progression. Every sample from remission and from progressive disease was obtained while the patients were still on ibrutinib. Study-level results and caveats: Sustained-remission and progressing patients did not have matched sampling times, and lymph node repertoires were not examined. Public clonotypes were rare and either shrank or stayed stable during treatment, and the rise in clonality at ibrutinib response reflected expansion of private clonotypes. An increase in clonality was observed at ibrutinib response, with clonality remaining stable during sustained remission and falling back toward baseline at progression. Baseline clonality exceeded that of age-matched healthy donors and correlated strongly with circulating CD8+ T-cell counts.

In light of the paper, this sample's time point label describes: around 2 years on ibrutinib. Approximately 2 micrograms of genomic DNA were extracted from cryopreserved PBMCs for TCR beta library preparation. Longitudinal blood samples from CLL patients on ibrutinib monotherapy underwent high-throughput TCR beta sequencing. The patients took part in an open-label, single-center phase 2 trial of ibrutinib monotherapy. Each clonotype received, on average, 10x coverage in deep resolution sequencing performed on a MiSeq, where the target depth lay between 1 in 1 million and 1 in 200,000 T cells. The immunoSEQ hsTCRB Kit was used to generate TCR beta libraries. On the authors' methods: Data were analyzed with ImmunoSEQ Data Assistant and ImmunoSEQ Analyzer, with V, D and J genes assigned per IMGT definitions. Clonality, with values ranging from 0 to 1, was calculated as one minus the normalized Shannon entropy of productive rearrangement frequencies. Only overrepresented clonotypes making up at least 0.05% of the repertoire of each patient were included in the public clonotype analysis. Repertoires from approximately 12 age-matched healthy donors in immuneACCESS were used as clonality controls. Imported from immuneACCESS, the table was reduced by TCRdb to in-frame sequences with V and J called. These copies leave out some clones; in studies compared against another copy, an unresolved V gene accounts for under half, and the cause of the remainder is not known. V and J calls and clone size come straight from that table; D and trimming were deduced from the DNA. In all, the sample holds 76,000 or so clones, and roughly 85% of those were seen once. The biggest ten clones account for around 37% of the sample.

According to the germline V gene (reference sequence), CDR1 reads LNHNV and CDR2 reads YYDKDF. The CDR3 numbers 12 residues from cysteine through phenylalanine. Just CDR3 DNA is preserved here, 36 bases in frame from base 1. The source was PBMCs, collected after 24 months of ibrutinib treatment. The sequence links TRBV15 to TRBJ2-7, with the D call perhaps TRBD1 or TRBD2, as 5 bases match in each case. The receptor was derived from a human donor with chronic lymphocytic leukemia. The CDR3 in this case is CATAENSYEQYF. The bases read TGTGCGACAGCGGAAAACTCCTACGAGCAGTACTTC.